This T cell receptor (beta chain) was found in a study of blood T cell repertoires in COVID-19. Study at large: In each case, the material was cDNA or gDNA derived from T cells, B-cell-depleted T cells, or PBMCs.

Individuals aged 18 to 89 years were recruited from roughly 22 US areas. Participants were placed into cohorts based on the clinical history they reported. Looked up from germline, CDR1 is MDHEN and CDR2 is SYDVKM. The CDR3 consists of 17 residues. V gave up 3 bases and J gave up 5 bases, with 22 bases separating them. Methods used by the authors: Amplification of reference gene primers provided the estimated nucleated cell counts. The data were produced by immunoSEQ multiplex PCR, yet TCRdb's version contains in-frame clones alone and is incomplete. V and J calls and clone size follow that table, whereas D and trimming were derived from the DNA. The sample lists over 200,000 clones, roughly nine tenths occurring once.

The receptor was isolated from a man aged 25-40 years who had recovered from COVID-19. This chain uses TRBV28 with TRBJ2-5; TRBD1 might be the D (6 bases). Sequencing used PBMCs or T cells enriched from blood (not recorded which). CDR3 bases: TGTGCCAGCAGTTTGGCCCCCCCAGGGGCGGCGGGCGAGACCCAGTACTTC. Protein: CASSLAPPGAAGETQYF. Looking up the rest from reference TRBV28 and TRBJ2-5 gives the full variable domain: DVKVTQSSRYLVKRTGEKVFLECVQDMDHENMFWYRQDPGLGLRLIYFSYDVKMKEKGDIPEGYSVSREKKERFSLILESASTNQTSMYLCASSLAPPGAAGETQYFGPGTRLLVL.